This entry lists 22 T cell receptor beta chains sequenced from one sample in a study of monozygotic twins with inflammatory bowel disease. One entry per CDR3 protein, without DNA, is what TCRdb gives after re-calling the 5' RACE reads. This sample's clone table lists about 160,000 distinct CDR3 sequences. The sample was blood. The receptors come from a human donor with ulcerative colitis or Crohn's disease, or a healthy co-twin of an affected twin (not recorded which).

The chain employs TRBV2 and TRBJ2-1; TCRdb selects TRBD1, and the lack of DNA leaves this call unchecked. Per germline, CDR1 SNHLY and CDR2 FYNNEI. This CDR3 has 15 amino acids. This CDR3 reads CASSPTGFAYNEQFF.

V gene TRBV5-1 combines with J gene TRBJ2-1; with no DNA, the TCRdb D assignment of TRBD2 cannot be verified. The CDR3 totals 13 residues. Per the germline V gene, CDR1 is SGHRS and CDR2 is YFSETQ. The CDR3 region is CASGLGGNNEQFF.

The gene calls are TRBV20-1 and TRBJ1-5; TCRdb lists TRBD1, though no DNA is available to test this call. The CDR3 length is 15 residues. CDR1 and CDR2 from the germline V gene are DFQATT and SNEGSKA (reference sequence). CDR3 region: CSARGPGQGIQPQHF.

The chain's CDR3 is CASRRFDSSNQPQHF. The chain joins TRBV5-6 to TRBJ1-5; TCRdb names TRBD1, which stays unverified in the absence of DNA. Germline lookup yields CDR1 SGHDT and CDR2 YYEEEE. The CDR3 length is 15 residues.

The chain combines TRBV20-1 with TRBJ2-1; checking the TCRdb D call of TRBD1 is not possible without DNA. CDR1 and CDR2 from the germline V gene are DFQATT and SNEGSKA (reference sequence). The CDR3 extends over 14 amino acids. This CDR3 is CSARPGWEYNEQFF.

V usage is TRBV20-1 and J usage is TRBJ2-7; TCRdb proposes TRBD2, but this gene call is untestable without DNA. The CDR3 is 16 residues long. Germline assignment: CDR1 DFQATT and CDR2 SNEGSKA (reference sequence). CDR3 sequence: CSARAPAQLVSYEQYF.

The V and J genes are TRBV6-2 or TRBV6-3 and TRBJ2-1; TCRdb indicates TRBD2, and absent DNA this call remains unverified. The CDR3 covers 15 residues. Germline lookup yields CDR1 MNHEY and CDR2 SVGEGT. The CDR3 loop is CASRAGEGGNDEQFF.

The V and J genes are TRBV5-4 and TRBJ1-6; TCRdb returns TRBD1, unconfirmable since there is no DNA. CDR1 and CDR2 from the germline V gene are SGHNT and YYREEE (reference sequence). The CDR3 is made up of 19 amino acids. CDR3 sequence reads: CASSLNGGDRDPYNSPLHF.

The CDR3 reads CASSEKGRDYGYTF. The genes are TRBV2 and TRBJ1-2; TCRdb's D call of TRBD1 is untestable without DNA. The germline V gene encodes CDR1 SNHLY and CDR2 FYNNEI. CDR3 length equals 14 residues.

The chain is built from TRBV5-1 and TRBJ2-2. CDR1 is SGHRS and CDR2 is YFSETQ in the germline V gene. This CDR3 region has 14 residues. The CDR3 here is CASSLDDLTGELFF.

The chain employs TRBV2 and TRBJ2-7; the D call from TCRdb, TRBD1, cannot be confirmed without DNA. The CDR3 is 13 amino acids. CDR1 and CDR2 (germline): SNHLY, FYNNEI. CDR3 loop: CATIRGINYEQYF.

The genes are TRBV12-3 or TRBV12-4 and TRBJ1-1; TCRdb's D call, TRBD1, is unchecked because there is no DNA. The CDR3 is 17 amino acids. The CDR3: CASSPLKPGQGSTEAFF.

The chain employs TRBV20-1 and TRBJ1-2; TCRdb designates TRBD1, a call that cannot be tested without DNA. This CDR3 has 13 residues. In germline, CDR1 is DFQATT, CDR2 SNEGSKA (reference sequence). The CDR3 sequence: CSASSRGGYGYTF.

The chain is built from TRBV10-3 and TRBJ2-3; the TRBD1 assignment by TCRdb is unverifiable without DNA. The CDR3 extends over 13 amino acids. Looked up from germline, CDR1 is ENHRY and CDR2 is SYGVKD. The CDR3 is CATRGGSTDTQYF.

The J gene is TRBJ1-1, the V gene TRBV6-2 or TRBV6-3; TCRdb picks TRBD1, but there is no DNA to check that call. The CDR3 contains 14 residues. CDR1 is MNHEY, CDR2 SVGEGT, per germline. CDR3 protein: CASSYYRVGTEAFF.

J is TRBJ2-5 and V is TRBV10-3; the D call of TRBD2 rests on TCRdb alone, since no DNA is present to check it. This CDR3 spans 15 amino acids. Per germline, CDR1 ENHRY and CDR2 SYGVKD. This chain's CDR3 is CATFRGLAPSETQYF.

The gene calls are TRBV7-2 and TRBJ2-5; TCRdb gives TRBD2 as the D gene, but with no DNA this cannot be confirmed. The CDR3 covers 17 residues. The V gene's germline CDR1 is SGHTA and CDR2 FQGNSA. The CDR3 loop is CASSPGSQRGFQETQYF.

The CDR3 spells CSARGAAPYNSPLHF. The chain has TRBV20-1 and TRBJ1-6. This CDR3 comprises 15 residues. The germline CDR1 and CDR2 sequences are DFQATT and SNEGSKA (reference sequence).

The rearrangement joins TRBV20-1 to TRBJ2-3; TCRdb gives TRBD2 as the D gene, but with no DNA this cannot be confirmed. The germline CDR1 and CDR2 sequences are DFQATT and SNEGSKA (reference sequence). This CDR3 comprises 16 residues. The CDR3 sequence: CSAGDLSRGDGDTQYF.

The chain combines TRBV12-3 or TRBV12-4 with TRBJ2-5; the D gene TCRdb calls, TRBD2, cannot be checked with no DNA. The CDR3 loop spans 14 amino acids. The CDR3 spells CASSPTSGQETQYF.

The chain links TRBV7-9 to TRBJ1-6. The CDR3 consists of 12 residues. Germline loops: CDR1 SEHNR, CDR2 FQNEAQ (reference sequence). CDR3 sequence: CASSQINSPLHF.

The rearrangement links TRBV12-3 or TRBV12-4 to TRBJ1-1; TCRdb reports TRBD1, a call that lacks DNA to check it against. The CDR3 consists of 15 residues. The CDR3: CASTLTGDLNTEAFF.